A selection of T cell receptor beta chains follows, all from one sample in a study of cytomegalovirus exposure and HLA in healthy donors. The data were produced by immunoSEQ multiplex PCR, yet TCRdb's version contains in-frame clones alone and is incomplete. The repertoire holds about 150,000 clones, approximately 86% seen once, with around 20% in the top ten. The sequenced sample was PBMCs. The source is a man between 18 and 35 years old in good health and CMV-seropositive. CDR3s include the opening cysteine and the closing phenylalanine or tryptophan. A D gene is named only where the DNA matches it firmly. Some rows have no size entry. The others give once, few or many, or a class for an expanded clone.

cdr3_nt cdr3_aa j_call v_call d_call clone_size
TGTGCCAGCAGCGTAGACCCGGGGGCTAGCGGGGCTAGCACAGATACGCAGTATTTT CASSVDPGASGASTDTQYF TRBJ2-3 TRBV9 TRBD2 .
TGTGCCAGCAGCTTTTCCGGGACAGCGAACACTGAAGCTTTCTTT CASSFSGTANTEAFF TRBJ1-1 TRBV7-2 TRBD1 .
TGTGCCAGCAGCGTAGGACAGACCCGGATGGAAAAACTGTTTTTT CASSVGQTRMEKLFF TRBJ1-4 TRBV9 . .
TGCGCCAGCAGCTTTGACAGTTTGGAACCGATCGGCTACACCTTC CASSFDSLEPIGYTF TRBJ1-2 TRBV5-1 . .
TGTGCCAGCAGCGCCGGACACGTTATGAACACTGAAGCTTTCTTT CASSAGHVMNTEAFF TRBJ1-1 TRBV9 . .
TGCGCCAGCAGCCTTGGCCCATCCGGGAACGAGCAGTACTTC CASSLGPSGNEQYF TRBJ2-7 TRBV4-1 . .
TGTGCCAGCAGCTTATCCCAGGCTGCCCGAGAGCAGTACTTC CASSLSQAAREQYF TRBJ2-7 TRBV7-2 . .
TGTGCTAGTGGTGCCGGGACAGGGGGCTATACAGATACGCAGTATTTT CASGAGTGGYTDTQYF TRBJ2-3 TRBV12-5 TRBD1 .
TGTGCCAGCGCGAGGGACACCCCGACCTACGAGCAGTACTTC CASARDTPTYEQYF TRBJ2-7 TRBV28 . .
TGTGCCAGCAGCCATACCGGGACTAGCGGGGCCCAGTACTTC CASSHTGTSGAQYF TRBJ2-5 TRBV7-9 TRBD2 once
TGCGCCAGCAGCTCCGGGGGTAGCGGGAGCTACGAGCAGTACTTC CASSSGGSGSYEQYF TRBJ2-7 TRBV4-3 TRBD2 .
TGCGCCAGCAGCTTGGAGCGGAATGAGCAGTTCTTC CASSLERNEQFF TRBJ2-1 TRBV5-1 . .
TGTGCCACAACGGTTGGTCGTTGCAATCAGCCCCAGCATTTT CATTVGRCNQPQHF TRBJ1-5 TRBV21-1 . .
TGTGCCAGCAGCTTGAGCCCCAAGCAGGACACTGAAGCTTTCTTT CASSLSPKQDTEAFF TRBJ1-1 TRBV5-5 . few
TGCGCCAGCAGCCAAGATCGGAGTTACGAGCAGTACTTC CASSQDRSYEQYF TRBJ2-7 TRBV4-3 . .
TGTGCCAGCAGCCCCCACCCCCCGGGAGTTACAGATACGCAGTATTTT CASSPHPPGVTDTQYF TRBJ2-3 TRBV7-2 . .
TGTGCCAGTAGGACAGGGTCGACAGATACGCAGTATTTT CASRTGSTDTQYF TRBJ2-3 TRBV19 TRBD1 few
TGTGCCAGCAGGTACACAGGGGTCGAAGAGACCCAGTACTTC CASRYTGVEETQYF TRBJ2-5 TRBV6-1 TRBD1 .
TGCGCCAGCAGTCCGATCTTTAGCGGGAGCTCCTACAATGAGCAGTTCTTC CASSPIFSGSSYNEQFF TRBJ2-1 TRBV4-1 TRBD2 .